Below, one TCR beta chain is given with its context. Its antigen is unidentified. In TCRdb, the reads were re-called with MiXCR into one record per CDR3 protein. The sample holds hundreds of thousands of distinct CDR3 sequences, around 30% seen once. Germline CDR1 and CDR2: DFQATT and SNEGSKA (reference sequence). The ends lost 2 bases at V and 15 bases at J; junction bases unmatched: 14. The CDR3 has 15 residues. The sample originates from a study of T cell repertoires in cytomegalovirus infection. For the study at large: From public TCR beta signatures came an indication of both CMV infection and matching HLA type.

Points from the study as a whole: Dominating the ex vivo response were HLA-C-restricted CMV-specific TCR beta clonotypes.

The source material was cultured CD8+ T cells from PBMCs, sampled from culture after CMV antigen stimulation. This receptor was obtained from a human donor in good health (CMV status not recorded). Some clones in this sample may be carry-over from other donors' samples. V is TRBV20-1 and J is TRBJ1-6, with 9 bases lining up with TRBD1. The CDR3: CSARIRDRVFSGLHF. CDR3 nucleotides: TGCAGTGCTAGAATTCGGGACAGGGTTTTTTCTGGCCTCCACTTT.